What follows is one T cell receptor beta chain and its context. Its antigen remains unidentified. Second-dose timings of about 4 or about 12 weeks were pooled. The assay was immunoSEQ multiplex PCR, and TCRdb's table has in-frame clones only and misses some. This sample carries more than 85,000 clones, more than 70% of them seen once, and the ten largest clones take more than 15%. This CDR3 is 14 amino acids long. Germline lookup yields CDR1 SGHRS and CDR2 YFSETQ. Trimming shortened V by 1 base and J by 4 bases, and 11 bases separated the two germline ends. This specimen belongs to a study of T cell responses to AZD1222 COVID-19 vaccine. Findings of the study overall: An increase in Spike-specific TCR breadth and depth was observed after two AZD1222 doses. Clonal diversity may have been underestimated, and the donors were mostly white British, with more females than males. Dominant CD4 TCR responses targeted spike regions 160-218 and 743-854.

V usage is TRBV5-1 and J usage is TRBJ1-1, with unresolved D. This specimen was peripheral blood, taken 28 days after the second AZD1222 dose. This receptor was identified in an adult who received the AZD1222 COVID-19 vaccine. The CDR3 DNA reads TGCGCCAGCAGCTTGAACTCCCAAGGCACTGAAGCTTTCTTT. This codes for CASSLNSQGTEAFF. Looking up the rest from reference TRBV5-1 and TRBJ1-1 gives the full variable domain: KAGVTQTPRYLIKTRGQQVTLSCSPISGHRSVSWYQQTPGQGLQFLFEYFSETQRNKGNFPGRFSGRQFSNSRSEMNVSTLELGDSALYLCASSLNSQGTEAFFGQGTRLTVV.